The 29 T cell receptor beta chains given below trace back to one sample, sequenced in a study of cytomegalovirus exposure and HLA in healthy donors. Primers: 60 Vbeta forward and 13 Jbeta reverse. TCRdb's copy holds only in-frame clones and misses some; the assay was immunoSEQ multiplex PCR. The profile shows 130,000 or so clones, 80% of them singletons. The specimen sequenced was PBMCs. These receptor sequences come from a man aged 25 to 40 in good health and CMV-seronegative.

V and J are TRBV6-5 and TRBJ2-3; TRBD2 might be the D (6 bases). This CDR3 has 15 amino acids. Germline V gene data show CDR1 as MNHEY and CDR2 as SVGAGI. V lost 6 bases to trimming and J lost 4 bases, with 17 bases between them. CDR3 sequence reads: CASRTPGLVPDTQYF. Here the CDR3 DNA reads TGTGCCAGCAGAACCCCGGGACTCGTCCCAGATACGCAGTATTTT.

V is TRBV5-1 and J is TRBJ1-1; D perhaps matches TRBD1 (5 bases). The CDR3 extends over 14 amino acids. CDR1 is SGHRS and CDR2 is YFSETQ in the germline V gene. V shed 1 base and J shed 1 base, with 8 bases lying between them. CDR3 sequence (DNA): TGCGCCAGCAGCTTGTCGGGGGAGAACACTGAAGCTTTCTTT. Translation: CASSLSGENTEAFF.

This rearrangement joins TRBV19 to TRBJ1-1; TRBD1 aligns across 7 bases. This CDR3 contains 13 residues. Trimming cost V 6 bases and J 3 bases; bases outside gene matches: 4. Germline-derived CDR1 and CDR2 are LNHDA and SQIVND (reference sequence). The CDR3 here is CASRGQIYTEAFF. Here the CDR3 DNA reads TGTGCCAGTAGGGGACAGATTTACACTGAAGCTTTCTTT.

The rearrangement uses TRBV27 and TRBJ2-7, with D possibly TRBD2 on 5 matching bases. The V and J ends lost 4 bases and 1 base respectively, with 20 bases between them. The CDR3 extends over 17 amino acids. From germline, CDR1 is MNHEY and CDR2 SMNVEV (reference sequence). Here the CDR3 DNA reads TGTGCCAGCAGTTCCCGACTCTTGGACGGACTTTCCTACGAGCAGTACTTC. As protein: CASSSRLLDGLSYEQYF.

This sequence joins TRBV4-1 and TRBJ2-7; TRBD2 matches at 13 bases. This CDR3 is 20 amino acids long. Germline V CDR1 and CDR2: MGHRA, YSYEKL. Trimming at V came to 5 bases and at J to 1 base, leaving 17 bases not matched to a gene. The CDR3 region has the DNA TGCGCCAGCAGCTCTAGACTAGCGGGGGGCCGTATGACTGGGTCCTACGAGCAGTACTTC. Protein sequence: CASSSRLAGGRMTGSYEQYF.

The rearrangement uses TRBV7-8 and TRBJ2-1; TRBD2 agrees at 7 bases. V shed 4 bases, J shed 5 bases, and the junction held 5 bases outside the gene matches. The CDR3 sequence is 14 residues long. Per germline, CDR1 SGHVS and CDR2 FQNEAQ. The CDR3 DNA reads TGTGCCAGCAGCTCCATTCGGGGGGACAATGAGCAGTTCTTC. Encoded protein: CASSSIRGDNEQFF.

This sequence joins TRBV12-5 and TRBJ1-2; a weak D match, TRBD1 (5 bases). The CDR3 spans 13 residues. In germline, CDR1 is LGHNT, CDR2 FRNRAP. V lost 7 bases to trimming and J lost 4 bases, with 13 bases between them. The CDR3 sequence is CASVSGHTYGYTF. In DNA form, the CDR3 reads TGTGCTAGTGTATCAGGACACACCTATGGCTACACCTTC.

The rearrangement uses TRBV5-1 and TRBJ2-5; TRBD2 matches at 9 bases. This CDR3 spans 14 amino acids. Looked up from germline, CDR1 is SGHRS and CDR2 is YFSETQ. The V gene end was trimmed by 6 bases and the J gene end by 1 base; junction bases not matched to a gene: 4. As DNA, the CDR3 is TGCGCCAGCACCCTGACTAGCGGCCAAGAGACCCAGTACTTC. As protein: CASTLTSGQETQYF.

In this sample, this clone turned up once. The chain carries TRBV15 and TRBJ2-7; 7 bases match TRBD1. There are 16 residues in the CDR3. Germline loops: CDR1 LNHNV, CDR2 YYDKDF (reference sequence). Trimming took 1 base from V and 0 from J; bases not matched to a gene: 6. Here the CDR3 DNA reads TGTGCCACCAGCAGAGCGGGACAGTTTGCCTCCTACGAGCAGTACTTC. It translates to CATSRAGQFASYEQYF. Variable domain in full (rest from reference TRBV15 and TRBJ2-7): DAMVIQNPRYQVTQFGKPVTLSCSQTLNHNVMYWYQQKSSQAPKLLFHYYDKDFNNEADTPDNFQSRRPNTSFCFLDIRSPGLGDTAMYLCATSRAGQFASYEQYFGPGTRLTVT.

V and J are TRBV25-1 and TRBJ1-4; 9 positions match TRBD1. This CDR3 is built from 16 residues. V lost 1 base to trimming and J lost 4 bases; unmatched junction nucleotides: 4. Per germline, CDR1 MGHDK and CDR2 SYGVNS. The CDR3 sequence: CASSEFGTGNNEKLFF. Here the CDR3 DNA reads TGTGCCAGCAGTGAATTCGGGACAGGGAATAATGAAAAACTGTTTTTT.

The chain joins TRBV18 to TRBJ2-3, with 8 bases matching TRBD1. J lost 2 bases, V lost 3 bases, and 4 bases had no gene match. Germline CDR1 reads KGHSH; CDR2 reads LQKENI. This CDR3 has 15 amino acids. The DNA for the CDR3 is TGTGCCAGCTCACCCGGACAGGGCTACACAGATACGCAGTATTTT. Its protein product is CASSPGQGYTDTQYF.

This chain links TRBV6-1 with TRBJ2-7, with 10 bases aligning to TRBD1. Germline CDR1 MNHNS, CDR2 SASEGT. This CDR3 contains 13 residues. V shed 4 bases, J shed 9 bases, and the junction held 6 bases outside the gene matches. The CDR3 sequence is CASSGDRGPVQYF. DNA for the CDR3: TGTGCCAGCAGTGGGGACAGGGGCCCGGTGCAGTACTTC.

This rearrangement joins TRBV27 to TRBJ2-7; TRBD2 might be the D (6 bases). The CDR3 contains 14 residues. Trimming removed 6 bases at V and 0 bases at J, with 12 bases between. Germline-derived CDR1 and CDR2 are MNHEY and SMNVEV (reference sequence). The CDR3 is CASRRDGYSYEQYF. The CDR3, as DNA: TGTGCCAGCAGGCGGGACGGTTACTCCTACGAGCAGTACTTC.

The J gene is TRBJ1-2, the V gene TRBV2, with 7 bases identical to TRBD1. This CDR3 has 14 residues. The germline CDR1 and CDR2 sequences are SNHLY and FYNNEI. Trimming at V came to 4 bases and at J to 4 bases, leaving 6 bases not matched to a gene. The CDR3 bases are TGTGCCAGCAGTGGCCAAAGGGGGCCCTATGGCTACACCTTC. Translation gives CASSGQRGPYGYTF.

V gene TRBV6-6 combines with J gene TRBJ1-2; 8 bases align to TRBD1. The CDR3 is made up of 16 amino acids. With 0 bases clipped from V and 6 bases from J, the junction kept 9 bases outside the gene matches. Germline assignment: CDR1 MNHNY and CDR2 SVGAGI (reference sequence). The CDR3 sequence: CASSYSKIGQGHGYTF. CDR3 coding DNA: TGTGCCAGCAGTTACTCGAAAATTGGACAGGGTCATGGCTACACCTTC.

This clone was observed a single time. V gene TRBV10-2 combines with J gene TRBJ2-3, with 7 bases that match TRBD2. Trimming removed 5 bases from V and 9 bases from J; junction bases left unmatched: 14. Germline values: CDR1 WSHSY, CDR2 SAAADI. The CDR3 extends over 15 amino acids. CDR3 sequence (DNA): TGCGCCAGCAGTCCCGTGGGAGGGGAGGATCGCACGCAGTATTTT. It encodes CASSPVGGEDRTQYF.

The CDR3 DNA is TGCAGCTCCCGGGCTAGCGGAGTGGGTCGGGAGACCCAGTACTTC. Its protein is CSSRASGVGRETQYF. The chain is built from TRBV29-1 and TRBJ2-5, with 7 nucleotides matching TRBD2. V lost 8 bases and J lost 5; bases outside the gene matches: 17. The CDR3 totals 15 residues. Germline-derived CDR1 and CDR2 are SQVTM and ANQGSEA. Complete variable domain (other parts from reference TRBV29-1 and TRBJ2-5): SAVISQKPSRDICQRGTSLTIQCQVDSQVTMMFWYRQQPGQSLTLIATANQGSEATYESGFVIDKFPISRPNLTFSTLTVSNMSPEDSSIYLCSSRASGVGRETQYFGPGTRLLVL.

V gene TRBV5-4 combines with J gene TRBJ2-1; D is possibly TRBD2 (6 bases). Germline-derived CDR1 and CDR2 are SGHNT and YYREEE (reference sequence). The CDR3 covers 15 residues. V shed 4 bases and J shed 8 bases, with 19 bases lying between them. The CDR3 bases are TGTGCCAGCAGCGGCGGGACCGTAGGATTCGATGAGCAGTTCTTC. Amino acid sequence: CASSGGTVGFDEQFF.

The chain is built from TRBV4-3 and TRBJ1-5; a weak D match, TRBD1 (5 bases). The CDR3 is 15 residues long. Trimming took off 0 bases at V and 9 bases at J, with 15 bases between the two ends. Germline V gene data show CDR1 as LGHNA and CDR2 as YSLEER. CDR3 DNA sequence: TGCGCCAGCAGCCAAGATAGGGCGGGGGACGGGCCCCAGCATTTT. Translation: CASSQDRAGDGPQHF.

This chain uses TRBV4-2 with TRBJ2-2; 8 positions match TRBD2. The CDR3 runs to 17 residues. After removal of 0 bases from V and 0 bases from J, the junction contained 3 bases not matched to a gene. Germline CDR1 is LGHNA and CDR2 is YNFKEQ. CDR3 nucleotide sequence: TGTGCCAGCAGCCAAGAACTAGCGGCATCGAACACCGGGGAGCTGTTTTTT. It encodes CASSQELAASNTGELFF.

The chain joins TRBV5-4 to TRBJ1-6; D unresolved. Trimming left V 0 bases short and J 3 bases short, with 7 bases between. The CDR3 spans 15 residues. Germline V lookup: CDR1 SGHNT, CDR2 YYREEE (reference sequence). CDR3 in DNA: TGTGCCAGCAGCTTGGACAGCTACTATAATTCACCCCTCCACTTT. It specifies CASSLDSYYNSPLHF.

The gene calls are TRBV28 and TRBJ1-4, with D maybe TRBD1 (5 bases). Between the trimmed V and J ends, which lost 9 bases and 3 bases, there was a span of 14 bases. Germline CDR1 is MDHEN and CDR2 is SYDVKM. The CDR3 has 14 amino acids. CDR3 sequence reads: CASLPGGSNEKLFF. The CDR3 region has the DNA TGTGCCAGTTTACCGGGGGGTTCTAATGAAAAACTGTTTTTT. Based on the CDR3 plus reference TRBV28 and TRBJ1-4, the full variable domain is DVKVTQSSRYLVKRTGEKVFLECVQDMDHENMFWYRQDPGLGLRLIYFSYDVKMKEKGDIPEGYSVSREKKERFSLILESASTNQTSMYLCASLPGGSNEKLFFGSGTQLSVL.

The gene calls are TRBV30 and TRBJ2-5, with D possibly matching TRBD2 (6 bases). This CDR3 has 15 amino acids. The V end was cut by 3 bases, the J end by 7 bases, with 21 bases between. Per germline, CDR1 GTSNPN and CDR2 SVGIG (reference sequence). The chain's CDR3 is CAWRTAGTPQRTQYF. The CDR3 DNA is TGTGCCTGGAGAACAGCCGGGACTCCCCAGCGGACCCAGTACTTC.

The chain has TRBV7-9 and TRBJ2-7; 11 positions match TRBD2. With 4 bases clipped from V and 2 bases from J, the junction kept 7 bases outside the gene matches. Germline lookup yields CDR1 SEHNR and CDR2 FQNEAQ (reference sequence). The CDR3 totals 16 residues. The CDR3 DNA follows: TGTGCCAGCAGCTCGCCGACTAGCGGGACAACCTACGAGCAGTACTTC. As protein: CASSSPTSGTTYEQYF.

This clone came up a few times. This chain connects TRBV2 to TRBJ2-7; the match to TRBD2 covers 8 bases. V shed 5 bases and J 2 bases; nucleotides not matched to a gene: 8. CDR1 is SNHLY and CDR2 is FYNNEI in the germline V gene. The CDR3 contains 15 residues. In DNA, the CDR3 is TGTGCCAGCAGTCCAGGACTAGCTGGTACCTACGAGCAGTACTTC. Translated: CASSPGLAGTYEQYF.

The chain employs TRBV2 and TRBJ2-3; D gene ambiguous. CDR3 length equals 16 residues. V was pared by 1 base and J by 0 bases, with 11 bases between. The germline V gene encodes CDR1 SNHLY and CDR2 FYNNEI. CDR3 in amino acids: CASSEDGQVSTDTQYF. DNA for the CDR3: TGTGCCAGCAGTGAAGACGGTCAGGTTAGCACAGATACGCAGTATTTT.

This chain connects TRBV4-2 to TRBJ1-2, with a possible D match to TRBD1 (6 bases). This CDR3 is built from 16 residues. Germline V gene lookup returns CDR1 LGHNA and CDR2 YNFKEQ. V was cut by 0 bases and J by 4 bases, with 15 bases left in between. The CDR3 sequence is CASSQEVGGGGYGYTF. CDR3 bases: TGTGCCAGCAGCCAAGAGGTCGGGGGCGGGGGCTATGGCTACACCTTC.

The gene calls are TRBV4-1 and TRBJ2-7; possible D gene TRBD2, 6 bases. The germline CDR1 and CDR2 sequences are MGHRA and YSYEKL. The CDR3 covers 18 residues. V was cut by 2 bases and J by 4 bases, with 24 bases left in between. The DNA for the CDR3 is TGCGCCAGCAGCCAACTTCGACTAATTCGCGGGGAGGAATACGAGCAGTACTTC. Amino acids: CASSQLRLIRGEEYEQYF.

The gene calls are TRBV5-4 and TRBJ2-2; D perhaps matches TRBD2 (6 bases). The CDR3 sequence is 14 residues long. V was pared by 0 bases and J by 7 bases, with 10 bases between. Germline loops: CDR1 SGHNT, CDR2 YYREEE (reference sequence). CDR3 nucleotides: TGTGCCAGCAGCTTGGCCAGGCGGGACGGGGAGCTGTTTTTT. Amino acid sequence: CASSLARRDGELFF.